This is a list of T cell receptor beta chains from one sample in a study of identical twins. From the 5' RACE reads, TCRdb called clonotypes with MiXCR, one entry per CDR3 protein. The repertoire holds around 220,000 distinct CDR3 sequences, with roughly a tenth as singletons. Sequenced sample: memory T cells sorted from blood. The receptors shown here come from a man aged 45-60 years in good health. CDR3s include the opening cysteine and the closing phenylalanine or tryptophan. The order of the fields is J gene, D gene, clone size, V gene, CDR3 DNA, CDR3 protein. D genes are given only for firm matches. Part of the rows lack a size; the others show once, few, many or a class for expanded clones.

TRBJ2-2 . . TRBV4-2 TGTGCCAGCAGCCAAGAAGGGCCGAGAGCAGGGGAGCTGTTTTTT CASSQEGPRAGELFF
TRBJ2-7 . many TRBV9 TGTGCCAGCAGCGTCGATCCGGGACACCAATCTCACGAGCAGTACTTC CASSVDPGHQSHEQYF
TRBJ2-1 TRBD2 . TRBV5-4 TGTGCCAGCAGTCGTGGTGGTAGCGGGAGTGGAACTGAGCAGTTCTTC CASSRGGSGSGTEQFF
TRBJ2-6 . few TRBV12-3/TRBV12-4 TGTGCCAGCAGTTTTGTAGGGGCCGGGGCCAACGTCCTGACTTTC CASSFVGAGANVLTF
TRBJ2-7 . many TRBV7-9 TGTGCCACAGGGAGGAGCTCCTACGAGCAGTACTTC CATGRSSYEQYF
TRBJ2-7 TRBD2 . TRBV20-1 TGCAGTGCTAGCCTGGGGACTAGCGGGGGCGAGCAGTACTTC CSASLGTSGGEQYF
TRBJ1-5 . . TRBV6-2/TRBV6-3 TGTGCCAGCAGCTTTTGGGGGGGCAATCAGCCCCAGCATTTT CASSFWGGNQPQHF
TRBJ1-6 TRBD1 . TRBV28 TGTGCCAGCAGTTCCCCGGGACAGCGAGATTCACCCCTCCACTTT CASSSPGQRDSPLHF
TRBJ1-5 . many TRBV5-1 TGCGCCAGCAGCTTAGACGGTTTTTCGGGGCAGCCCCAGCATTTT CASSLDGFSGQPQHF
TRBJ2-5 . few TRBV5-1 TGCGCCAGCAGCTTGACAGGGAAAAGTATCGAGACCCAGTACTTC CASSLTGKSIETQYF
TRBJ1-3 TRBD1 many TRBV30 TGTGCCTGGAAGCGGGACAGGGTGCTTGGAGGAAACACCATATATTTT CAWKRDRVLGGNTIYF
TRBJ1-4 . . TRBV6-1 TGTGCCAGCAGGCCTTGGAGGGGAGGCGAAAAACTGTTTTTT CASRPWRGGEKLFF
TRBJ2-1 . . TRBV3-1 TGTGCCAGCAGCCAAAACCTCGGATCCTACAATGAGCAGTTCTTC CASSQNLGSYNEQFF
TRBJ2-2 TRBD1 . TRBV10-3 TGTGCCATCAGCGGGACAGGGGCTCCGAACACCGGGGAGCTGTTTTTT CAISGTGAPNTGELFF
TRBJ2-5 . many TRBV5-6 TGTGCCAGCATGTTAACGTTGCAAGAGACCCAGTACTTC CASMLTLQETQYF
TRBJ2-7 . few TRBV20-1 TGCAGTGCTAGCCCACAGGGGAGGTTTAGGTCCTACGAGCAGTACTTC CSASPQGRFRSYEQYF
TRBJ1-2 . few TRBV3-1 TGTGCCAGCAGCTACCGGACCGACAACTATGGCTACACCTTC CASSYRTDNYGYTF
TRBJ2-1 . many TRBV10-2 TGCGCCAGCAGTGAAGGCCTTAATGAGCAGTTCTTC CASSEGLNEQFF
TRBJ1-4 . many TRBV5-1 TGCGCCAGCAGCTTGGCCCCTGGGACCGACTCACGGATGCTGTTTTTT CASSLAPGTDSRMLFF
TRBJ2-3 TRBD2 . TRBV20-1 TGCAGTGCTGCAGCGACTAGCGGGGGCCCCCATTTT CSAAATSGGPHF
TRBJ2-7 TRBD1 many TRBV4-3 TGCGCCAGCAGCCAAGCCCCGACAGGGATCTACGAGCAGTACTTC CASSQAPTGIYEQYF
TRBJ2-7 . . TRBV6-1 TGTGCCAGCAGGGACCCCTATTACGAGCAGTACTTC CASRDPYYEQYF
TRBJ2-3 . . TRBV29-1 TGCAGCGTTGTCCGAGACCACACAGATACGCAGTATTTT CSVVRDHTDTQYF
TRBJ2-3 . few TRBV10-3 TGTGCCTCCAGTGGGGTGACGAGCACAGATACGCAGTATTTT CASSGVTSTDTQYF
TRBJ2-1 TRBD2 few TRBV7-6 TGTGCCAGCAGCTCGGGACTAGCGGTCTCCTACAATGAGCAGTTCTTC CASSSGLAVSYNEQFF
TRBJ1-3 TRBD1 . TRBV7-9 TGTGCCAGCAGCGTCAGGGGGCTCGGAAACACCATATATTTT CASSVRGLGNTIYF
TRBJ2-4 TRBD1 few TRBV12-3/TRBV12-4 TGTGCCAGCAGTCCCGGACAGGGGTATGGCAAAAACATTCAGTACTTC CASSPGQGYGKNIQYF
TRBJ2-5 . . TRBV4-1 TGCGCCAGCAGCCGGGTAGGACCGCAAGAGACCCAGTACTTC CASSRVGPQETQYF
TRBJ2-5 . few TRBV10-3 TGTGCCATCAGTGATCAAGGGGCTGAGACCCAGTACTTC CAISDQGAETQYF
TRBJ2-7 . many TRBV4-3 TGCGCCAGCAGCCCGAGGGCAGGGAACTACGAGCAGTACTTC CASSPRAGNYEQYF
TRBJ2-7 TRBD2 many TRBV4-3 TGCGCCAGCAGCCTAGCGGCGGGGGGGCCCTCCTACGAGCAGTACTTC CASSLAAGGPSYEQYF
TRBJ1-1 . . TRBV12-3/TRBV12-4 TGTGCCAGCAGGTCCGGACAGACGAACACTGAAGCTTTCTTT CASRSGQTNTEAFF
TRBJ2-7 TRBD2 many TRBV12-3/TRBV12-4 TGTGCCAGCAGTCCTGGCGGGGGGGCGGGCGAGCAGTACTTC CASSPGGGAGEQYF
TRBJ2-6 . . TRBV12-3/TRBV12-4 TGTGCCAGCAGTTTTTGGGACCGAGCCTCTGGGGCCAACGTCCTGACTTTC CASSFWDRASGANVLTF
TRBJ1-2 . many TRBV28 TGTGCCAGCAGCCCCCCCCCCCGGCAGAACCCAACCGGCTACACCTTC CASSPPPRQNPTGYTF
TRBJ2-5 TRBD2 few TRBV30 TGTGCCTGGAGTGTAGGCGGGGGGACAGAGACCCAGTACTTC CAWSVGGGTETQYF
TRBJ2-7 TRBD2 . TRBV5-4 TGTGCCAGCAGCTTAGAAGGACTAGCGGGAGTCGAGCAGTACTTC CASSLEGLAGVEQYF
TRBJ2-1 TRBD1 . TRBV19 TGTGCCATTAGTATCGGGACAGGGCGGGGCAATGAGCAGTTCTTC CAISIGTGRGNEQFF
TRBJ1-1 TRBD1 few TRBV12-3/TRBV12-4 TGTGCCAGCAGCCAGGACAGGGGGAAAACTGAAGCTTTCTTT CASSQDRGKTEAFF
TRBJ2-2 TRBD1 few TRBV19 TGTGCCAGTAGCCGGACAGGGTTCAACACCGGGGAGCTGTTTTTT CASSRTGFNTGELFF
TRBJ1-1 TRBD1 few TRBV18 TGTGCCAGCTCACAGGGACAGCGCACTGAAGCTTTCTTT CASSQGQRTEAFF
TRBJ1-2 . few TRBV6-2/TRBV6-3 TGTGCCAGCAGTCACTATACAGTTCCCTATGGCTACACCTTC CASSHYTVPYGYTF
TRBJ2-3 . few TRBV5-1 TGCGCCAGCCGGGACTTTGGACGGGATACGCAGTATTTT CASRDFGRDTQYF